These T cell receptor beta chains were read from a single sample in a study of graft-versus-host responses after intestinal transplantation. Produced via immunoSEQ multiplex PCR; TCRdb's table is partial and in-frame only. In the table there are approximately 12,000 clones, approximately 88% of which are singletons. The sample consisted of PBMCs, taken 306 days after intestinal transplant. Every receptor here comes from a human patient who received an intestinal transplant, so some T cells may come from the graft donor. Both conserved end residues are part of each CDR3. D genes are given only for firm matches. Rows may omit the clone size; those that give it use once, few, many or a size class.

CDR3nt: TGTGCCAGCAGTTCAAAGGACAGCTACGAAGCTTTCTTT; CDR3aa: CASSSKDSYEAFF; d_gene: NA; v_gene: TRBV9; j_gene: TRBJ1-1; abundance: NA
CDR3nt: TGTGCCAGCAGTGTGGACGCAGCCTACAATGAGCAGTTCTTC; CDR3aa: CASSVDAAYNEQFF; d_gene: NA; v_gene: TRBV27; j_gene: TRBJ2-1; abundance: NA
CDR3nt: TGTGCCAGCAGGGGGACTAGCGGAGCCTACGAGCAGTACTTC; CDR3aa: CASRGTSGAYEQYF; d_gene: TRBD2; v_gene: TRBV2; j_gene: TRBJ2-7; abundance: NA
CDR3nt: TGTGCCAGCAGCCAAGTTCGTTCGGGGACCCAGTACTTC; CDR3aa: CASSQVRSGTQYF; d_gene: NA; v_gene: TRBV14; j_gene: TRBJ2-5; abundance: NA
CDR3nt: TGTGCCAGCAGTTTGGGGTGGGGGACAGGGGCGCAGTACTTC; CDR3aa: CASSLGWGTGAQYF; d_gene: TRBD1; v_gene: TRBV27; j_gene: TRBJ2-7; abundance: NA
CDR3nt: TGTGCCAGCAGTTTATCAAACTCTAACTATGGCTACACCTTC; CDR3aa: CASSLSNSNYGYTF; d_gene: NA; v_gene: TRBV27; j_gene: TRBJ1-2; abundance: few
CDR3nt: TGTGCCATCAGTGAGTCGGGGGTACGGGGGGAGCAGTACTTC; CDR3aa: CAISESGVRGEQYF; d_gene: NA; v_gene: TRBV10-3; j_gene: TRBJ2-7; abundance: once
CDR3nt: TGTGCCATAAAGACAGGGATAGACGAGCAGTACTTC; CDR3aa: CAIKTGIDEQYF; d_gene: TRBD1; v_gene: TRBV28; j_gene: TRBJ2-7; abundance: NA
CDR3nt: TGTGCCAGCAGCTTAGAGCCTGGGCAGAACACTGAAGCTTTCTTT; CDR3aa: CASSLEPGQNTEAFF; d_gene: NA; v_gene: TRBV7-3; j_gene: TRBJ1-1; abundance: once
CDR3nt: TGTGCCAGCAGTTTCGGCATCCTAGCCAAAAACATTCAGTACTTC; CDR3aa: CASSFGILAKNIQYF; d_gene: NA; v_gene: TRBV28; j_gene: TRBJ2-4; abundance: NA
CDR3nt: TGTGCCAGCAGCACCGGGACAGTTAATGAAAAACTGTTTTTT; CDR3aa: CASSTGTVNEKLFF; d_gene: TRBD1; v_gene: TRBV7-9; j_gene: TRBJ1-4; abundance: NA
CDR3nt: TGTGCCAGTAGTATCCCGGGGTGGGGGAGCACTGAAGCTTTCTTT; CDR3aa: CASSIPGWGSTEAFF; d_gene: NA; v_gene: TRBV19; j_gene: TRBJ1-1; abundance: NA
CDR3nt: TGTGCCAGCAGCCAAGAAATCCAGGAAAGGACCTACGAGCAGTACTTC; CDR3aa: CASSQEIQERTYEQYF; d_gene: NA; v_gene: TRBV4-2; j_gene: TRBJ2-7; abundance: NA
CDR3nt: TGTGCCAGTAGCCGACCACCGGGACTAGGGGAATTCGGCACCGCCAATGAGCAGTTCTTC; CDR3aa: CASSRPPGLGEFGTANEQFF; d_gene: TRBD2; v_gene: TRBV19; j_gene: TRBJ2-1; abundance: NA
CDR3nt: TGTGCCATCAGTGAGTCAAACAGGGGAGGGATGGGGCGCTTCTTT; CDR3aa: CAISESNRGGMGRFF; d_gene: TRBD1; v_gene: TRBV10-3; j_gene: TRBJ1-1; abundance: NA
CDR3nt: TGTGCCATCAGTGAATGGGGGGCGCGTGGCTACACCTTC; CDR3aa: CAISEWGARGYTF; d_gene: NA; v_gene: TRBV10-3; j_gene: TRBJ1-2; abundance: NA
CDR3nt: TGCGCCAGCAGCTTGGCCAGGGGGGGCTACGAGCAGTACTTC; CDR3aa: CASSLARGGYEQYF; d_gene: NA; v_gene: TRBV5-1; j_gene: TRBJ2-7; abundance: few
CDR3nt: TGTGCCATCAGTGACCTCTTACTAGGCACAGATACGCAGTATTTT; CDR3aa: CAISDLLLGTDTQYF; d_gene: NA; v_gene: TRBV10-3; j_gene: TRBJ2-3; abundance: NA
CDR3nt: TGCGCCAGCAGCTTGACTAGCGGCACAGATACGCAGTATTTT; CDR3aa: CASSLTSGTDTQYF; d_gene: TRBD2; v_gene: TRBV5-1; j_gene: TRBJ2-3; abundance: NA
CDR3nt: TGTGCCAGCAGTTTGACAGGGGGCTACACCTTC; CDR3aa: CASSLTGGYTF; d_gene: TRBD1; v_gene: TRBV28; j_gene: TRBJ1-2; abundance: NA
CDR3nt: TGTGCCACCAGCACAGACAGGGTGGGTGGCTACACCTTC; CDR3aa: CATSTDRVGGYTF; d_gene: TRBD1; v_gene: TRBV15; j_gene: TRBJ1-2; abundance: large
CDR3nt: TGTGCCAGCAATCCCCTGAGGGGCCGGGAGACCCAGTACTTC; CDR3aa: CASNPLRGRETQYF; d_gene: NA; v_gene: TRBV28; j_gene: TRBJ2-5; abundance: NA
CDR3nt: TGTGCCAGCAGCCAAGGTCGTAGCGGGAGAAATGGACCGTTCTTC; CDR3aa: CASSQGRSGRNGPFF; d_gene: TRBD2; v_gene: TRBV14; j_gene: TRBJ2-1; abundance: NA
CDR3nt: TGCGCCAGCAGCCTTATGACCGGGTTACGTTTATACAATGAGCAGTTCTTC; CDR3aa: CASSLMTGLRLYNEQFF; d_gene: NA; v_gene: TRBV4-1; j_gene: TRBJ2-1; abundance: NA
CDR3nt: TGTGCCAGCAGTGAAGGGGTAGCGGGATTCTCCTACAATGAGCAGTTCTTC; CDR3aa: CASSEGVAGFSYNEQFF; d_gene: TRBD2; v_gene: TRBV2; j_gene: TRBJ2-1; abundance: NA
CDR3nt: TGTGCCAGCAGGGGACAGGGGTTCTATGGCTACACCTTC; CDR3aa: CASRGQGFYGYTF; d_gene: TRBD1; v_gene: TRBV6-1; j_gene: TRBJ1-2; abundance: NA
CDR3nt: TGTGCCGCATACCCAGGGGTAAATACTGAAGCTTTCTTT; CDR3aa: CAAYPGVNTEAFF; d_gene: NA; v_gene: TRBV6-5; j_gene: TRBJ1-1; abundance: NA
CDR3nt: TGCGCCAGCAGCCAAGACCGGGCTGAAGCTTTCTTT; CDR3aa: CASSQDRAEAFF; d_gene: NA; v_gene: TRBV4-1; j_gene: TRBJ1-1; abundance: NA
CDR3nt: TGTGCCAGCAGTGTCGGACAGGGTGACTACGAGCAGTACTTC; CDR3aa: CASSVGQGDYEQYF; d_gene: TRBD1; v_gene: TRBV27; j_gene: TRBJ2-7; abundance: NA
CDR3nt: TGTGCCACCAGCAGAGTCCGTAATGAAAAACTGTTTTTT; CDR3aa: CATSRVRNEKLFF; d_gene: NA; v_gene: TRBV15; j_gene: TRBJ1-4; abundance: NA
CDR3nt: TGTGCCAGCGGACAGGGGACGCCAAACTATGGCTACACCTTC; CDR3aa: CASGQGTPNYGYTF; d_gene: TRBD1; v_gene: TRBV9; j_gene: TRBJ1-2; abundance: NA
CDR3nt: TGTGCCAGTAGTATAACGGCCGGGACTAGCGGAAACACCGGGGAGCTGTTTTTT; CDR3aa: CASSITAGTSGNTGELFF; d_gene: TRBD2; v_gene: TRBV19; j_gene: TRBJ2-2; abundance: NA
CDR3nt: TGCAGTGCTAGAGGGGGCTACGAGCAGTACTTC; CDR3aa: CSARGGYEQYF; d_gene: NA; v_gene: TRBV20-1; j_gene: TRBJ2-7; abundance: NA
CDR3nt: TGTGCCAGCAGCAAAGGGACAGGGGGCTACGAGCAGTACTTC; CDR3aa: CASSKGTGGYEQYF; d_gene: NA; v_gene: TRBV21-1; j_gene: TRBJ2-7; abundance: NA
CDR3nt: TGTGCCAGCACCCCTGGAAAGCTGGGTGGCGAGCAGTACTTC; CDR3aa: CASTPGKLGGEQYF; d_gene: NA; v_gene: TRBV7-9; j_gene: TRBJ2-7; abundance: NA
CDR3nt: TGTGCCAGCAGCGTAGGGGATACGCAGTATTTT; CDR3aa: CASSVGDTQYF; d_gene: NA; v_gene: TRBV9; j_gene: TRBJ2-3; abundance: NA
CDR3nt: TGCGCCAGCAGCCAAGATGGTCTTCTAAGAGAAAAACTGTTTTTT; CDR3aa: CASSQDGLLREKLFF; d_gene: NA; v_gene: TRBV4-1; j_gene: TRBJ1-4; abundance: NA
CDR3nt: TGTGCCAGCAGCTTTGAATTGAGCAATGAGCAGTTCTTC; CDR3aa: CASSFELSNEQFF; d_gene: NA; v_gene: TRBV7-6; j_gene: TRBJ2-1; abundance: NA
CDR3nt: TGTGCCACCACCGAGGGGAGCCAGTGGACGCAGTATTTT; CDR3aa: CATTEGSQWTQYF; d_gene: NA; v_gene: TRBV15; j_gene: TRBJ2-3; abundance: NA
CDR3nt: TGTGCCTGGAGTGTAAGGACTAGCGGGATAACAGATACGCAGTATTTT; CDR3aa: CAWSVRTSGITDTQYF; d_gene: TRBD2; v_gene: TRBV30; j_gene: TRBJ2-3; abundance: NA
CDR3nt: TGCGCCAGCAGATTGGACAGGGGCAATGAGCAGTTCTTC; CDR3aa: CASRLDRGNEQFF; d_gene: TRBD1; v_gene: TRBV5-1; j_gene: TRBJ2-1; abundance: NA
CDR3nt: TGTGCCAGCAGTATTGGGGCAAGCTCCTATGGCTACACCTTC; CDR3aa: CASSIGASSYGYTF; d_gene: NA; v_gene: TRBV28; j_gene: TRBJ1-2; abundance: NA
CDR3nt: TGTGCCAGCAGCCCTGCGGGGCGGGAGCAAGAGACCCAGTACTTC; CDR3aa: CASSPAGREQETQYF; d_gene: TRBD2; v_gene: TRBV5-5; j_gene: TRBJ2-5; abundance: NA
CDR3nt: TGTGCCAGCAGCTTACCGGGACAGGGGAGCACAGATACGCAGTATTTT; CDR3aa: CASSLPGQGSTDTQYF; d_gene: TRBD1; v_gene: TRBV5-4; j_gene: TRBJ2-3; abundance: NA
CDR3nt: TGTGCCAGCAGTGAGGGGACAGGGGGCACAGATACGCAGTATTTT; CDR3aa: CASSEGTGGTDTQYF; d_gene: TRBD1; v_gene: TRBV6-4; j_gene: TRBJ2-3; abundance: NA
CDR3nt: TGTGCCAGCAGCCCTCGGACTAGCGGGAGGGTAAGTGAGCAGTTCTTC; CDR3aa: CASSPRTSGRVSEQFF; d_gene: TRBD2; v_gene: TRBV11-3; j_gene: TRBJ2-1; abundance: NA
CDR3nt: TGTGCCAGCAACCTCTGGGGTAGCGGAAATCCTTCCTACGAGCAGTACTTC; CDR3aa: CASNLWGSGNPSYEQYF; d_gene: NA; v_gene: TRBV7-9; j_gene: TRBJ2-7; abundance: NA